The TCR beta chain under discussion was sequenced for a study of identical twins. TCRdb analysed the 5' RACE reads with MiXCR anew, one entry per CDR3 protein. The sample has about 690,000 distinct CDR3 sequences; 21% are singletons. Whole-study results and caveats: Some out-of-frame alpha sequences were shared by twins, and these showed excess low generation probability.

V lost 3 bases, J lost 1 base, and 10 bases stayed unmatched. This CDR3 region has 16 residues. Germline assignment: CDR1 SGDLS and CDR2 YYNGEE. Concerning this clonotype: What it binds is not known.

This sample was also put to use in a study of T cells expressing NK-cell markers.

The sample was PBMCs. The gene calls are TRBV9 and TRBJ2-7; 7 positions match TRBD2. This TCR was sampled from a young woman in good health. The CDR3 DNA is TGTGCCAGCAGCGGGGGGGGACCTCGACCGTCCTACGAGCAGTACTTC. As protein: CASSGGGPRPSYEQYF. The full variable domain, completed using reference TRBV9 and TRBJ2-7, is DSGVTQTPKHLITATGQRVTLRCSPRSGDLSVYWYQQSLDQGLQFLIQYYNGEERAKGNILERFSAQQFPDLHSELNLSSLELGDSALYFCASSGGGPRPSYEQYFGPGTRLTVT.